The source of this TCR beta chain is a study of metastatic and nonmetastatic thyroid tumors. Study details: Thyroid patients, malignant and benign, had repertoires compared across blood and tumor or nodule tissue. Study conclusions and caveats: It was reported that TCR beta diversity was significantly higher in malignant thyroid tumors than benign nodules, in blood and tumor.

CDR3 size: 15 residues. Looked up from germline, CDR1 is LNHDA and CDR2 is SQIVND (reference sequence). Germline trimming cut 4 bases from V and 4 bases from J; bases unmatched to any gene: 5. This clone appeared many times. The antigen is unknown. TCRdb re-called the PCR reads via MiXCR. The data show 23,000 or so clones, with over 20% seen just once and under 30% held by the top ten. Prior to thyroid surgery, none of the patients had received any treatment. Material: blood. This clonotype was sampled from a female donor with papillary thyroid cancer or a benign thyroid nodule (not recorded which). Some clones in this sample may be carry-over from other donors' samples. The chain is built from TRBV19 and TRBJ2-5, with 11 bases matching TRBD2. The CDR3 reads CASSTAGTSGETQYF. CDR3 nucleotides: TGTGCCAGTAGTACCGCCGGGACTAGCGGAGAGACCCAGTACTTC.